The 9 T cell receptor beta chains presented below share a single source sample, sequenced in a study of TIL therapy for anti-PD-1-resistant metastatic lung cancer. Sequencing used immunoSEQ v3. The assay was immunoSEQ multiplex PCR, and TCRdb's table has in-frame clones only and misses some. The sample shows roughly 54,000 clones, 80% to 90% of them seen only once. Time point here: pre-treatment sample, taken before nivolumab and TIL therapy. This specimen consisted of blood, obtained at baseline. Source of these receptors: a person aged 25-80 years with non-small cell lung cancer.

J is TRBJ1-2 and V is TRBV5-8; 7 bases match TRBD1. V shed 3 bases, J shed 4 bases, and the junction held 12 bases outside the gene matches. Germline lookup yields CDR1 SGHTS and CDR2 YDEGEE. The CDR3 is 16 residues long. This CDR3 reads CASSSEFRGVRYGYTF. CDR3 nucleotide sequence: TGTGCCAGCAGCTCGGAGTTCAGGGGGGTTCGCTATGGCTACACCTTC.

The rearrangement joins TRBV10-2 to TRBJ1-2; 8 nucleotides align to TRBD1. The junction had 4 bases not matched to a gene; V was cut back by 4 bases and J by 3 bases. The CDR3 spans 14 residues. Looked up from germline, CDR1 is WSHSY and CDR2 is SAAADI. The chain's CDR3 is CASSGGQEYYGYTF. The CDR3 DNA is TGCGCCAGCAGTGGGGGACAGGAATACTATGGCTACACCTTC.

CDR3 amino acids: CASSIERPDTQYF. The CDR3, as DNA: TGCGCCAGCAGCATTGAGAGGCCAGATACGCAGTATTTT. This chain connects TRBV5-1 to TRBJ2-3; no reliable D call. This CDR3 is 13 amino acids long. V was clipped by 4 bases and J by 4 bases, with 10 bases between them. CDR1 and CDR2 from the germline V gene are SGHRS and YFSETQ.

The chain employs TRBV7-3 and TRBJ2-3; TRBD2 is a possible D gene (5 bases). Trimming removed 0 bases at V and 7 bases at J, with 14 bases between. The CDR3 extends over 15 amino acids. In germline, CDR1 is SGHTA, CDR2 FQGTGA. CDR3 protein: CASSLTGRGHHTQYF. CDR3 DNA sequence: TGTGCCAGCAGCTTAACGGGCCGAGGGCACCATACGCAGTATTTT.

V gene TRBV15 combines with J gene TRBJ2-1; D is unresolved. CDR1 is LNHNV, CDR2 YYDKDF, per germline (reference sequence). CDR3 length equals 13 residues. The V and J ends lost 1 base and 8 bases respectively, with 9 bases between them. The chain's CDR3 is CATSRGLGDEQFF. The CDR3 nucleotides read TGTGCCACCAGCAGAGGGTTGGGCGATGAGCAGTTCTTC.

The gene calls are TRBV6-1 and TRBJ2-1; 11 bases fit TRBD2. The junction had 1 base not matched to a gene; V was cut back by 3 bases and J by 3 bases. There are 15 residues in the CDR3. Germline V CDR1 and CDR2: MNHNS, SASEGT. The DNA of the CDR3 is TGTGCCAGCAGTGAGGGGACTAGCGGCTACAATGAGCAGTTCTTC. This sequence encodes CASSEGTSGYNEQFF.

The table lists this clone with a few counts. The CDR3 bases are TGTGCCAGCAGTGCCCCCACGATGAGCTCTGGAAACACCATATATTTT. It yields the protein CASSAPTMSSGNTIYF. This chain links TRBV6-1 with TRBJ1-3; D remains ambiguous. The V gene lost 4 bases and the J gene lost 0 bases, with 13 bases spanning the gap. The CDR3 covers 16 residues. Germline CDR1 reads MNHNS; CDR2 reads SASEGT.

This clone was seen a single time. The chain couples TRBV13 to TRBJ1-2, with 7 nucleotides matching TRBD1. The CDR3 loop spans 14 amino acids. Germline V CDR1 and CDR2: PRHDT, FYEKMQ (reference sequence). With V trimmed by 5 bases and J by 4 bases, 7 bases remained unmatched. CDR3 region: CASSRDRAFYGYTF. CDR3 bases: TGTGCCAGCAGCCGGGACAGAGCTTTCTATGGCTACACCTTC. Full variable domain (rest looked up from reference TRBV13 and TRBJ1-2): AAGVIQSPRHLIKEKRETATLKCYPIPRHDTVYWYQQGPGQDPQFLISFYEKMQSDKGSIPDRFSAQQFSDYHSELNMSSLELGDSALYFCASSRDRAFYGYTFGSGTRLTVV.

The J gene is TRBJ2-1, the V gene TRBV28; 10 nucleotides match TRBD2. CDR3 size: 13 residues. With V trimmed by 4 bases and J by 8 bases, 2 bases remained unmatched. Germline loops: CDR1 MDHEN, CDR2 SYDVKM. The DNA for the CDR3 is TGTGCCAGCAGTTCTCTAGCGGGAGATGAGCAGTTCTTC. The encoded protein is CASSSLAGDEQFF.